What follows are 21 T cell receptor beta chains derived from one specimen sequenced in a study of PD-1 blockade in classical Hodgkin lymphoma. Assay used: immunoSEQ multiplex PCR; TCRdb lists only in-frame clones, some missing. There are tens of thousands of clones in the sample; approximately 89% occur only once, and over 3% lies in the top ten. The time point was: newly diagnosed, previously untreated cHL patient sample. Sequenced input: peripheral blood mononuclear cells (PBMCs). Every receptor here comes from a human donor with classical Hodgkin lymphoma.

V is TRBV7-2 and J is TRBJ2-5, with 8 bases aligning to TRBD2. V was pared by 2 bases and J by 4 bases, with 6 bases of the junction left unmatched. The CDR3 loop spans 15 amino acids. Germline V lookup: CDR1 SGHTA, CDR2 FQGNSA. The CDR3 DNA reads as TGTGCCAGCAGCTTAAGCGGGAGCAGTGTAGAGACCCAGTACTTC. Translated, it gives CASSLSGSSVETQYF.

By sample fraction, this clone is medium-sized. The rearrangement links TRBV5-5 to TRBJ2-2; TRBD2 aligns across 9 bases. The CDR3 is made up of 15 amino acids. With V trimmed by 4 bases and J by 1 base, 2 bases remained unmatched. Germline V gene lookup returns CDR1 SGHKS and CDR2 YYEKEE (reference sequence). DNA for the CDR3: TGTGCCAGCAGCACACTAGCGGGGAACACCGGGGAGCTGTTTTTT. Translation: CASSTLAGNTGELFF. Looking up the rest from reference TRBV5-5 and TRBJ2-2 gives the full variable domain: DAGVTQSPTHLIKTRGQQVTLRCSPISGHKSVSWYQQVLGQGPQFIFQYYEKEERGRGNFPDRFSARQFPNYSSELNVNALLLGDSALYLCASSTLAGNTGELFFGEGSRLTVL.

Only one count was recorded for this clone. The chain uses TRBV18 and TRBJ1-4; D not resolved. The CDR3 consists of 13 residues. Germline CDR1 reads KGHSH; CDR2 reads LQKENI. V lost 2 bases and J 6 bases, leaving 7 bases between the germline ends. The CDR3 DNA reads TGTGCCAGCTCACCAATTTCGGATGAAAAACTGTTTTTT. It translates to CASSPISDEKLFF.

The chain uses TRBV9 and TRBJ2-1, with 11 positions matching TRBD2. Germline CDR1 is SGDLS and CDR2 is YYNGEE. The CDR3 is 15 amino acids. The J segment lost 4 bases and the V segment lost 4 bases, leaving 4 bases of the junction unmatched. The CDR3 DNA sequence: TGTGCCAGCAGCTCGACTAGCGGGATGTACAATGAGCAGTTCTTC. This codes for CASSSTSGMYNEQFF.

V is TRBV28 and J is TRBJ1-2, with TRBD1 matching 7 bases. This CDR3 region has 12 residues. The ends lost 8 bases at V and 3 bases at J; junction bases unmatched: 3. Per germline, CDR1 MDHEN and CDR2 SYDVKM. The DNA for the CDR3 is TGTGCCAGCCAGACAGGGCACTATGGCTACACCTTC. It yields the protein CASQTGHYGYTF.

In DNA, the CDR3 is TGTGCCACCACCTCGCCCCCGTTTGGCATTCAGTACTTC. Protein: CATTSPPFGIQYF. The rearrangement uses TRBV15 and TRBJ2-4; D gene uncertain. Trimming removed 7 bases from V and 9 bases from J, with 16 bases in between. Germline-derived CDR1 and CDR2 are LNHNV and YYDKDF (reference sequence). CDR3 length: 13 residues.

This chain connects TRBV29-1 to TRBJ2-1; no clear D. The CDR3 covers 13 residues. Germline V gives CDR1 SQVTM, CDR2 ANQGSEA. With 4 bases removed from V and 0 bases from J, the gap between germline ends came to 7 bases. CDR3 residues: CSVARSSYNEQFF. As DNA, the CDR3 is TGCAGCGTTGCACGGAGCTCCTACAATGAGCAGTTCTTC.

The V call is TRBV4-2, the J call TRBJ2-7, with 7 bases matching TRBD2. V trimming: 0 bases; J trimming: 5 bases; junction bases outside the gene matches: 10. The CDR3 spans 16 residues. Per the germline V gene, CDR1 is LGHNA and CDR2 is YNFKEQ. The CDR3 nucleotides read TGTGCCAGCAGCCAAGATGTCGGGGGAGGGCCAAACGAGCAGTACTTC. It encodes CASSQDVGGGPNEQYF.

This clone has only one observation. The V call is TRBV28, the J call TRBJ2-7; D unclear. The V and J ends lost 2 bases and 2 bases respectively, with 7 bases between them. The germline CDR1 and CDR2 sequences are MDHEN and SYDVKM. This CDR3 is built from 13 residues. For the CDR3, the DNA is TGTGCCAGCAGTTTACAGAGTGCCTACGAGCAGTACTTC. Translating it yields CASSLQSAYEQYF.

This clone was counted between two and nine times. This chain joins TRBV7-9 and TRBJ2-1; the D gene is possibly TRBD2 (6 bases). Trimming removed 7 bases from V and 0 bases from J, with 13 bases in between. The CDR3 extends over 15 amino acids. Germline CDR1 and CDR2: SEHNR and FQNEAQ (reference sequence). CDR3 loop: CASTVGGSSYNEQFF. In DNA form, the CDR3 reads TGTGCCAGCACCGTGGGGGGAAGCTCCTACAATGAGCAGTTCTTC.

This clone was seen a few times. The chain has TRBV29-1 and TRBJ2-2, with unresolved D. The CDR3 has 13 residues. The V gene's germline CDR1 is SQVTM and CDR2 ANQGSEA. The ends were cut back, 3 bases at V and 1 base at J, with 6 bases in the middle. This chain's CDR3 is CSVEVGNTGELFF. The CDR3, as DNA: TGCAGCGTTGAGGTTGGGAACACCGGGGAGCTGTTTTTT.

The CDR3: CASSFQGGNEQFF. CDR3 DNA: TGCGCCAGCAGCTTCCAAGGGGGCAATGAGCAGTTCTTC. The V and J genes are TRBV5-1 and TRBJ2-1; D is possibly TRBD1 (6 bases). Looked up from germline, CDR1 is SGHRS and CDR2 is YFSETQ. This CDR3 comprises 13 residues. The ends were cut back, 2 bases at V and 6 bases at J, with 9 bases in the middle.

J is TRBJ2-1 and V is TRBV11-3; 13 bases are a match to TRBD2. CDR3 length equals 16 residues. The ends lost 1 base at V and 7 bases at J; junction bases unmatched: 4. Looked up from germline, CDR1 is SGHNT and CDR2 is YENEEA. The CDR3 DNA reads as TGTGCCAGCAGCTTAGGCGGGACTAGCGGGAATAATGAGCAGTTCTTC. Translating gives CASSLGGTSGNNEQFF.

In its sample, this clone was seen a few times. The chain is built from TRBV2 and TRBJ1-2; D not resolved. The CDR3 has 15 amino acids. The V and J ends lost 4 bases and 6 bases respectively, with 18 bases between them. CDR1 SNHLY and CDR2 FYNNEI come from the germline V gene. The CDR3 sequence is CASSVSTPLSHGYTF. CDR3 DNA: TGTGCCAGCAGTGTTTCAACACCGTTGTCGCATGGCTACACCTTC.

The genes are TRBV6-4 and TRBJ2-3; no reliable D call. Trimming removed 3 bases at V and 5 bases at J, with 18 bases between. This CDR3 contains 16 residues. Germline values: CDR1 MRHNA, CDR2 SNTAGT. The DNA for the CDR3 is TGTGCCAGCAGTGAAGGATTAGTGGTGTTATTAGATACGCAGTATTTT. Its translation is CASSEGLVVLLDTQYF.

The chain joins TRBV7-9 to TRBJ1-4, with D unresolved. Germline V gives CDR1 SEHNR, CDR2 FQNEAQ (reference sequence). Trimming removed 3 bases from V and 0 bases from J, with 14 bases in between. CDR3 size: 17 residues. The CDR3 DNA follows: TGTGCCAGCAGCTTTTCTTTCGGGGTATCAACTAATGAAAAACTGTTTTTT. Encoded protein: CASSFSFGVSTNEKLFF. Drawing the rest from reference TRBV7-9 and TRBJ1-4, the complete variable domain is DTGVSQNPRHKITKRGQNVTFRCDPISEHNRLYWYRQTLGQGPEFLTYFQNEAQLEKSRLLSDRFSAERPKGSFSTLEIQRTEQGDSAMYLCASSFSFGVSTNEKLFFGSGTQLSVL.

The chain employs TRBV18 and TRBJ2-7; the match to TRBD1 covers 7 bases. V trimming: 6 bases; J trimming: 3 bases; junction bases outside the gene matches: 5. Germline V gene lookup returns CDR1 KGHSH and CDR2 LQKENI. The CDR3 runs to 13 residues. DNA for the CDR3: TGTGCCAGCTCCCGGGGACAGTTCTACGAGCAGTACTTC. Its translation: CASSRGQFYEQYF.

This clone was detected once. V and J are TRBV11-2 and TRBJ1-1; no firm D call. Trimming removed 2 bases from V and 1 base from J, with 8 bases in between. The CDR3 contains 14 residues. CDR1 SGHAT and CDR2 FQNNGV come from the germline V gene. The chain's CDR3 is CASSLYSANTEAFF. CDR3 sequence (DNA): TGTGCCAGCAGCTTATATAGCGCGAACACTGAAGCTTTCTTT.

The rearrangement joins TRBV7-2 to TRBJ2-7, with 8 bases matching TRBD1. With 1 base clipped from V and 5 bases from J, the junction kept 7 bases outside the gene matches. From germline, CDR1 is SGHTA and CDR2 FQGNSA. CDR3 length: 15 residues. Here the CDR3 reads CASSLVGTGSHEQYF. The DNA for the CDR3 is TGTGCCAGCAGCTTAGTCGGGACAGGTTCCCACGAGCAGTACTTC.

The CDR3 spells CASSESQGVDYEQYF. The CDR3 bases are TGTGCCAGCAGTGAGTCACAGGGTGTGGACTACGAGCAGTACTTC. V and J are TRBV25-1 and TRBJ2-7; D perhaps matches TRBD1 (6 bases). V was clipped by 3 bases and J by 3 bases, with 15 bases between them. CDR1 is MGHDK and CDR2 is SYGVNS in the germline V gene. The CDR3 is 15 amino acids.

The chain combines TRBV27 with TRBJ2-1; 9 bases line up with TRBD2. There are 15 residues in the CDR3. Germline V gene data show CDR1 as MNHEY and CDR2 as SMNVEV (reference sequence). V shed 4 bases and J 5 bases; nucleotides not matched to a gene: 6. The CDR3 region is CASSSRLAGNNEQFF. As DNA, the CDR3 is TGTGCCAGCAGTTCCCGGCTAGCGGGGAACAATGAGCAGTTCTTC.